This T cell receptor (beta chain) was obtained from a study of T-cell memory formation after mild COVID-19. Findings and limits, study-wide: Shrinking CD4+ clones were chiefly CM and EM; CD8+ ones were chiefly EMRA.

One entry per CDR3 protein results from TCRdb running MiXCR on the 5' RACE reads. Among about 210,000 distinct CDR3 sequences listed, roughly a tenth were seen once. Germline CDR1 and CDR2: LNHDA and SQIVND (reference sequence). There are 13 residues in the CDR3. Trimming removed 6 bases from V and 4 bases from J; junction bases left unmatched: 4. This clonotype was picked up a small number of times. As yet, its antigen is unknown. The TCR was taken from a young man who had mild COVID-19 (a few samples of this study predate the infection). Cell type and time point are not known. The rearrangement links TRBV19 to TRBJ2-5, with 8 bases identical to TRBD1. Sequencing was done on a sample of PBMCs or a T cell subset sorted from them (not recorded which). CDR3 sequence (DNA): TGTGCCAGTAGCCCGGACAGGGCAGAGACCCAGTACTTC. This codes for CASSPDRAETQYF.